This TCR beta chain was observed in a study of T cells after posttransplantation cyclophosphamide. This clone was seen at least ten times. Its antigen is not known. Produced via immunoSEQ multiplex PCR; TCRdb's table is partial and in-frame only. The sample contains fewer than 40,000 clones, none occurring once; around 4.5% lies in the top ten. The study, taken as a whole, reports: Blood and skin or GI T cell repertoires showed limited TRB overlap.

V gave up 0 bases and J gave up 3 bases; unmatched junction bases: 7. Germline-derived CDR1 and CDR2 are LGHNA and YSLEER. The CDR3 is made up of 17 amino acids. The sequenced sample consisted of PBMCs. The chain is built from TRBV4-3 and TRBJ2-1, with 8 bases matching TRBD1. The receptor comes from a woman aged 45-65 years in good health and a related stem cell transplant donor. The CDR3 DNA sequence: TGCGCCAGCAGCCAAGAACCAGGCAGGGGGCACTACAATGAGCAGTTCTTC. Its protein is CASSQEPGRGHYNEQFF.